A single T cell receptor (beta chain) is shown here with its context. The antigen remains unidentified. This specimen comes from a study of cytomegalovirus exposure and HLA in healthy donors. Points from the study as a whole: Cytomegalovirus-associated status was assigned to about 160 TCR beta chains. Confirmation was obtained in vitro that a few CMV-associated chains are specific for CMV antigens. The tendency of first-cohort TCR clusters to co-occur in the 120 or so validation repertoires was identified by a subsequent analysis.

Trimming took off 3 bases at V and 6 bases at J, with 9 bases between the two ends. The germline CDR1 and CDR2 sequences are SGDLS and YYNGEE. The CDR3 runs to 13 residues. Using immunoSEQ multiplex PCR, the repertoire was profiled, and TCRdb retains in-frame clones only, with some absent. The sample lists some 180,000 clones, 86% seen once, with 7.2% in the top ten. This TCR came from a man younger than 40 in good health and CMV-seropositive. The specimen sequenced was PBMCs. The J gene is TRBJ1-4, the V gene TRBV9; no firm D call. The CDR3 coding sequence is TGTGCCAGCAGCGAGGGTCAAGATGAAAAACTGTTTTTT. It translates to CASSEGQDEKLFF.